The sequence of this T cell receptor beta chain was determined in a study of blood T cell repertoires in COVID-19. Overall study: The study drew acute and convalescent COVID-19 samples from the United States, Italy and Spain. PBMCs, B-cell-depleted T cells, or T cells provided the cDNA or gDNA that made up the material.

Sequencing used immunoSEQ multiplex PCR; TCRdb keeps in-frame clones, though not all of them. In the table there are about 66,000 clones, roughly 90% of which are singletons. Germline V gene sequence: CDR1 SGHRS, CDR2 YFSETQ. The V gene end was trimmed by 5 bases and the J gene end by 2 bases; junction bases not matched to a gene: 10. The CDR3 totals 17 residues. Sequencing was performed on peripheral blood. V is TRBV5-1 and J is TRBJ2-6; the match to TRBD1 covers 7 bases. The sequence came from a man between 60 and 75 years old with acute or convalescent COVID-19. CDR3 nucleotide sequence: TGCGCCAGCAGTTCCCGCCGGGACAGAACTGGGGCCAACGTCCTGACTTTC. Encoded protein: CASSSRRDRTGANVLTF.